Listed here is a single TCR beta chain. Its antigen is not yet known. Within one base of it there is no much larger clone, and no base qualities were kept. This sample was taken from a study of shared clonotypes between healthy human individuals (dated by TCRdb to the early 2020s). Looking at the study overall: A few men and two women, aged 18 to 49 years, made up the cohort. Each donor's leukapheresis produced roughly between about 0.8 and 10 billion PBMCs. To estimate repertoire size and how much clonotypes are shared between individuals, the study performed deep sequencing of blood TCR repertoires from roughly five healthy adults. To increase sequencing depth and limit assay-specific biases, TCR repertoire library preparation and sequencing were carried out by different laboratories using diverse techniques. For each donor, three plates each were used for CD4 naive and CD4 memory, two plates were used for CD8 naive, and one plate was used for CD8 memory. On the study overall, not on this receptor specifically: When several donors were compared, the shared fraction of clonotypes was 5% to 6.5% for naive CD4, approximately 3.3% for naive CD8, 2% to 2.5% for memory CD4, and under 0.5% for memory CD8. The genetic and exposure-history diversity represented was limited by the small number of donors. Naive subsets generally had larger estimated clonotype richness than memory subsets. Based on pairwise subsampling, the degree of clonotype sharing among donors was expected to be affected by sequencing depth. Higher generation probabilities were observed for clonotypes shared by all four sorted-subset donors than for non-shared clonotypes. Incomplete sequencing was indicated by rarefaction of sorted-subset datasets, despite the large sequencing depth. Sampling was limited to blood, and TCR repertoires in tissue likely differ from TCR repertoires in blood.

Healthy HIV-negative adults with no recently reported acute infections or vaccinations were included as donors. All donors were Caucasian adults living in Nashville, Tennessee, USA. Magnetic negative selection was used to enrich CD4+ T cells, after which naive cells were positively selected on CD45RA and the negative fraction became the memory subset. Blood was collected by leukapheresis, and PBMCs were isolated by Ficoll-Histopaque density gradient centrifugation and then cryopreserved in liquid nitrogen vapor phase. Analytical flow cytometry was used to check the purity and quantity of every magnetically sorted T cell population. Each sorted fraction had its genomic DNA isolated and then quantified by UV absorbance on a Nanodrop 2000c. In the germline V gene, CDR1 corresponds to LGHNA and CDR2 to YSLEER. The junction carries 11 bases between V and J, which are trimmed by 0 bases and 3 bases respectively. Including cysteine and phenylalanine, the CDR3 has 15 amino acids. Here the CDR3 DNA is all that survives: 45 bases in frame from base 1.

Using the deep immunoSEQ assay, multiplex PCR amplified TCR CDR3 regions from genomic DNA. Genomic DNA extracted from each cell subset was distributed evenly over all wells of several immunoSEQ 96-well plates, and each plate served as one replicate. Each replicate PCR for sorted subsets received about 220 ng genomic DNA, equal to about 30,000 T cell genomes. Purified libraries were measured with a Qubit 3.0 fluorometer, size-checked on a Bioanalyzer 2100, and measured again with the KAPA Library Quantification kit. A separate single-read 150-cycle Illumina NextSeq 550 flow cell was used to sequence each immunoSEQ 96-well plate. For the original study's pipeline: The immunoSEQ output contained only junctional sequences without quality scores, so filtering could not match that applied to full-length reads. Sequences were annotated with PyIR, a Python wrapper for IgBLAST v1.9, and V/J genes and CDR3 were assigned using IMGT germline references. Any read was removed if the V/J assignment was weak (E-value above 1e-6), the CDR3 was missing, or the read contained stop codons, out-of-frame junctions, or ambiguous translated residues. V3J clonotypes were defined by identical inferred V gene, J gene, and CDR3 amino acid sequence. The percentage overlap between two repertoires was calculated by dividing the number of shared unique clonotypes by the size of the smaller repertoire. Three approaches were used to assess repertoire richness: RTK rarefaction, the Chao1 estimator, and Recon v2.1 estimates of unobserved clonotypes. Generation probabilities for all TCRbeta clonotypes obtained by the gDNA method from several donors were computed using OLGA. TCRdb took over this immuneACCESS table, retaining in-frame rearrangements with V and J assigned. Such tables are incomplete; in checked studies, under half of the missing clones stem from an unresolved V gene, and the remainder is unexplained. V and J calls and clone size are copied from that table; D and trimming were computed from the DNA. The sample has 2,100,000 or so clones on record, approximately 96% of them singletons. The top ten hold more than 0.1% of the sample.

This clonotype was obtained from a man aged 18 to 35 in good health. Recombination connected TRBV4-3 to TRBJ1-2; D gene: possibly TRBD1, on 5 matching bases. Specimen: naive CD4+ T cells sorted from blood. The meaning of the sample's cell subset or site label: CD45RA+ positively selected. The CDR3 region reads CASSQDLGAYYGYTF. The base sequence is TGCGCCAGCAGCCAAGATCTAGGGGCGTACTATGGCTACACCTTC.